These 17 T cell receptor beta chains originate from one sample sequenced in a study of blood T cells in healthy people across ages. The second PCR ran roughly 7 to 12 cycles with a sample-barcoded 5' primer and J-beta primers. TCRdb reanalysed the 5' RACE reads using MiXCR and keeps one entry per CDR3 protein. The sample holds hundreds of thousands of distinct CDR3 sequences; about 30% are singletons and the top ten take around a sixth. The specimen was blood. The receptor source for this set is a woman older than 75 in good health.

Ten or more counts support this clonotype. The chain recombines TRBV20-1 with TRBJ1-2; D ambiguous. Trimming shortened V by 0 bases and J by 8 bases, and 13 bases separated the two germline ends. CDR3 size: 13 residues. Germline CDR1 and CDR2: DFQATT and SNEGSKA (reference sequence). The CDR3 DNA sequence: TGCAGTGCTAGAGATAGCCAGGACCGGGGCTACACCTTC. Its protein is CSARDSQDRGYTF.

This clonotype came up a few times. The chain employs TRBV19 and TRBJ2-7; 11 nucleotides match TRBD2. This CDR3 spans 16 amino acids. V lost 5 bases and J lost 0; bases outside the gene matches: 6. Per the germline V gene, CDR1 is LNHDA and CDR2 is SQIVND (reference sequence). This CDR3 reads CASSRATSGASYEQYF. The CDR3 coding sequence is TGTGCCAGTAGTCGCGCGACTAGCGGGGCCTCCTACGAGCAGTACTTC.

This clonotype was counted a few times. The chain is built from TRBV28 and TRBJ2-3; TRBD2 aligns across 12 bases. From germline, CDR1 is MDHEN and CDR2 SYDVKM. The CDR3 is 16 amino acids. The V segment lost 5 bases and the J segment 4 bases; nucleotides outside the gene matches: 7. CDR3 sequence (DNA): TGTGCCAGCAGTAGACTAGCGGGGGTGATTCCAGATACGCAGTATTTT. Amino acids: CASSRLAGVIPDTQYF.

The rearrangement joins TRBV30 to TRBJ2-7, with D possibly being TRBD2 (5 bases). V lost 1 base to trimming and J lost 10 bases, with 11 bases between them. CDR3 length equals 11 residues. Germline V CDR1 and CDR2: GTSNPN, SVGIG (reference sequence). CDR3 nucleotides: TGTGCCTGGAGTGCCGGACTTATTCAGTACTTC. Residues: CAWSAGLIQYF.

This clonotype was picked up a small number of times. A much more abundant neighbour one base away suggests this may be a read error. The J gene is TRBJ2-7, the V gene TRBV12-3 or TRBV12-4, with TRBD2 as a possible D gene (5 bases). V was shortened by 6 bases and J by 5 bases, with 11 bases between the two germline ends. The CDR3 sequence is 12 residues long. CDR3 sequence (DNA): TGTGCCAGCAGCAGGACTCGTCACGAGCAGTACTTC. This gives the protein CASSRTRHEQYF.

This clonotype was seen many times. The V gene is TRBV4-2, the J gene TRBJ2-2; perhaps TRBD2 as D (6 bases). This CDR3 has 18 amino acids. Germline V gives CDR1 LGHNA, CDR2 YNFKEQ. The V end lost 1 base, the J end lost 2 bases, and 17 bases lay between the germline ends. The CDR3 protein is CASSQGDLGSGNTGELFF. The CDR3 region has the DNA TGTGCCAGCAGCCAAGGAGACCTCGGTAGCGGAAACACCGGGGAGCTGTTTTTT.

About this clonotype itself: This may be a read error: a much more frequent sequence differs by one nucleotide. The chain links TRBV3-1 to TRBJ2-7; D call uncertain. Germline V gives CDR1 LGHDT, CDR2 YNNKEL (reference sequence). This CDR3 contains 16 residues. The V end lost 4 bases, the J end lost 7 bases, and 23 bases lay between the germline ends. CDR3 DNA sequence: TGTGCCAGCAGCCCACTATGGGTCGGAGAAGGCAATGAGCAGTACTTC. It codes for CASSPLWVGEGNEQYF.

This clonotype was seen ten or more times. One end of the junction fails to match germline, which may point to a read error. This chain connects TRBV20-1 to TRBJ2-6, with D unresolved. The CDR3 has 14 amino acids. Germline V gives CDR1 DFQATT, CDR2 SNEGSKA (reference sequence). The DNA for the CDR3 is TGCAGTGGCGTAAGTTCTTCTGCGGCCAACGTCCTGACTTTC. Residues: CSGVSSSAANVLTF.

This clonotype occurred many times. This chain joins TRBV7-8 and TRBJ1-2; no reliable D call. Trimming left V 2 bases short and J 8 bases short, with 12 bases between. Germline assignment: CDR1 SGHVS and CDR2 FQNEAQ. CDR3 length equals 13 residues. CDR3 residues: CASSLRALGGYTF. The CDR3 DNA follows: TGTGCCAGCAGCTTAAGGGCTCTCGGGGGCTACACCTTC.

V usage is TRBV30 and J usage is TRBJ1-2, with D maybe TRBD1 (6 bases). The CDR3 runs to 12 residues. Germline-derived CDR1 and CDR2 are GTSNPN and SVGIG (reference sequence). V lost 3 bases, J lost 8 bases, and 13 bases lay in between. The DNA of the CDR3 is TGTGCCTGGAGGTCGGGGGCAGAAGGCTACACCTTC. Protein product: CAWRSGAEGYTF.

The V and J genes are TRBV20-1 and TRBJ2-7, with 9 bases that match TRBD2. Germline V gives CDR1 DFQATT, CDR2 SNEGSKA (reference sequence). The length of the CDR3 is 13 residues. After removal of 5 bases from V and 7 bases from J, the junction contained 9 bases not matched to a gene. The CDR3 loop reads CSAYTGTSTEQYF. The CDR3 DNA reads as TGCAGTGCTTATACCGGGACTAGCACAGAGCAGTACTTC.

This clonotype appeared many times. This chain uses TRBV28 with TRBJ2-7, with 8 positions matching TRBD1. The trim removed 6 bases at V and 1 base at J, leaving 2 bases unmatched. This CDR3 spans 13 amino acids. CDR1 MDHEN and CDR2 SYDVKM come from the germline V gene. CDR3 nucleotide sequence: TGTGCCAGCAGGGGACAGGATTCCTACGAGCAGTACTTC. It specifies CASRGQDSYEQYF.

This clonotype was picked up a small number of times. The rearrangement links TRBV7-2 to TRBJ1-4, with D uncertain. CDR1 SGHTA and CDR2 FQGNSA come from the germline V gene. V dropped 1 base and J dropped 1 base, with 13 bases sitting between them. The CDR3 runs to 17 residues. The CDR3 DNA reads as TGTGCCAGCAGCTTAGGCGCCGGTGGAAGAACTAATGAAAAACTGTTTTTT. It encodes CASSLGAGGRTNEKLFF.

The CDR3 loop is CASSLRDIEQFF. The CDR3 DNA sequence: TGTGCCAGCAGCTTACGGGACATTGAGCAGTTCTTC. V is TRBV5-6 and J is TRBJ2-1; TRBD1 might be the D (6 bases). The CDR3 totals 12 residues. Trimming shortened V by 2 bases and J by 9 bases, and 9 bases separated the two germline ends. Germline values: CDR1 SGHDT, CDR2 YYEEEE.

In this sample, this clonotype turned up a few times. This sequence may be a read error, since a much larger clone differs from it by one base. The chain carries TRBV20-1 and TRBJ2-5, with 10 bases that match TRBD2. The CDR3 is made up of 14 amino acids. Germline assignment: CDR1 DFQATT and CDR2 SNEGSKA (reference sequence). DNA of the CDR3: TGCAGTACTAGCACTAGCGGGGTACAAGAGACCCAGTACTTC. This gives the protein CSTSTSGVQETQYF.

This clonotype was found a few times. The J gene is TRBJ1-2, the V gene TRBV20-1; 7 bases fit TRBD1. Per the germline V gene, CDR1 is DFQATT and CDR2 is SNEGSKA (reference sequence). After removal of 3 bases from V and 4 bases from J, the junction contained 2 bases not matched to a gene. CDR3 length equals 12 residues. The CDR3 DNA sequence: TGCAGTGCTAGGGCAGGGGGCTATGGCTACACCTTC. The encoded protein is CSARAGGYGYTF.

The J gene is TRBJ1-1, the V gene TRBV7-2; D might be TRBD1 (5 bases). Germline CDR1 is SGHTA and CDR2 is FQGNSA. Trimming left V 3 bases short and J 1 base short, with 12 bases between. The CDR3 totals 15 residues. CDR3 in amino acids: CASSLLGTGNTEAFF. The CDR3 DNA sequence: TGTGCCAGCAGCTTGTTGGGGACGGGGAACACTGAAGCTTTCTTT.